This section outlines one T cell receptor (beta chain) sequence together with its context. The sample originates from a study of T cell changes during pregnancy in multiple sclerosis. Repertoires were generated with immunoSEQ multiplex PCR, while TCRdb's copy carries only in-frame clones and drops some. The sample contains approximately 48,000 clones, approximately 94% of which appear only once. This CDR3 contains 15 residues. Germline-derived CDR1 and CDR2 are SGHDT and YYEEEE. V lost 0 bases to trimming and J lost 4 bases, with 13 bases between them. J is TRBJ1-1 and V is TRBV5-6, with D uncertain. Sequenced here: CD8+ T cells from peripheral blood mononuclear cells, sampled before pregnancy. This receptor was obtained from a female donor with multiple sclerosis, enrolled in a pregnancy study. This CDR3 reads CASSLDDNSFTEAFF. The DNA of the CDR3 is TGTGCCAGCAGCTTGGATGACAACAGCTTCACTGAAGCTTTCTTT.